This T cell receptor beta chain was found in a study of low-dose radiotherapy and immunotherapy resistance in tumors. Looking at the study overall: For Cohort 1, fractions of 0.5 Gy were given every 2 weeks, reaching 6.5 Gy overall.

The CDR3 sequence is 13 residues long. V was trimmed by 8 bases and J by 7 bases, leaving 15 bases between them. TRAV- and TRBV-specific primers were used for first-strand cDNA, which covered alpha and beta chains. Amplification of TCRs used a constant-region primer and V-primer adapter for 20 PCR cycles. Isolated mRNA underwent amplification via in vitro transcription. TCRdb reprocessed the reads via MiXCR and lists one record per CDR3 protein. The sample consists of tens of thousands of distinct CDR3 sequences, around 17% of them appearing once. There are many counts of this clonotype. The time point was: after trial treatment. Treatment reported: LDRT plus nivolumab, ipilimumab, low-dose cyclophosphamide and aspirin (RACIN trial). The treatment that donors received included nivolumab, ipilimumab, aspirin, low-dose cyclophosphamide and low-dose radiotherapy.

The chain joins TRBV5-3 to TRBJ2-2, with a weak D call TRBD2 (5 bases). TRBV5-3 is designated an ORF whose function remains uncertain. The material sequenced was PBMCs, taken after low-dose radiotherapy plus immunotherapy. This clonotype was sampled from a male donor with prostate cancer. CDR3 loop: CASSLVEVGELFF. The CDR3 nucleotides read TGTGCCAGCAGCCTGGTGGAGGTCGGGGAGCTGTTTTTT.